The 24 T cell receptor beta chains below were found in one sample sequenced in a study of T cells in Graves' hyperthyroidism and ophthalmopathy. Amplified TCR beta CDR3 regions came from RNA transcripts. The study used the HTBI primer set for a first-round RT-PCR of the TCR CDR3. TCRdb ran MiXCR on the multiplex PCR reads and lists one entry per CDR3 protein. The sample includes 600,000 or so distinct CDR3 sequences, 12% to 15% of them seen just once. The source material was blood. The receptor set was obtained from a woman aged 18-29 years with Graves' ophthalmopathy.

This clonotype has a count of ten or more. The chain employs TRBV6-9 and TRBJ1-3; D gene ambiguous. The CDR3 consists of 19 residues. Germline V gene sequence: CDR1 MNHGY, CDR2 SVAAGI. V lost 4 bases to trimming and J lost 3 bases, with 25 bases between them. The CDR3 region is CASSLGRGGTAPGGNTIYF. The CDR3 region has the DNA TGTGCCAGCAGTTTGGGCCGCGGTGGAACCGCCCCGGGTGGAAACACCATATATTTT.

This clonotype came up many times. The chain joins TRBV29-1 to TRBJ2-7; D uncertain. Per the germline V gene, CDR1 is SQVTM and CDR2 is ANQGSEA. The V end lost 0 bases, the J end lost 2 bases, and 5 bases lay between the germline ends. This CDR3 has 12 amino acids. The CDR3 DNA follows: TGCAGCGTTGAAGAAACAACCTACGAGCAGTACTTC. Protein product: CSVEETTYEQYF.

There are many counts of this clonotype. The V and J genes are TRBV11-3 and TRBJ1-2; no clear D gene. Germline V gene data show CDR1 as SGHNT and CDR2 as YENEEA. V was trimmed by 1 base and J by 4 bases, leaving 10 bases between them. This CDR3 comprises 14 residues. CDR3 protein: CASSLADGSYGYTF. In DNA form, the CDR3 reads TGTGCCAGCAGCTTAGCGGACGGATCCTATGGCTACACCTTC.

This clonotype was counted between two and nine times. The CDR3 sequence is CSVGRGSGTSSYNEQFF. The CDR3, as DNA: TGCAGCGTTGGGAGGGGCTCCGGGACTAGCTCCTACAATGAGCAGTTCTTC. The chain links TRBV29-1 to TRBJ2-1; 8 bases are a match to TRBD2. V lost 4 bases, J lost 0 bases, and 11 bases stayed unmatched. The CDR3 has 17 amino acids. The germline gives CDR1 SQVTM, CDR2 ANQGSEA.

This clonotype was recorded at least ten times. V is TRBV18 and J is TRBJ2-5; tentatively, D is TRBD1 (5 bases). The ends were cut back, 3 bases at V and 5 bases at J, with 19 bases in the middle. The CDR3 sequence is 16 residues long. Germline V gene data show CDR1 as KGHSH and CDR2 as LQKENI. The CDR3 protein is CASSPLHRSSMETQYF. CDR3 nucleotides: TGTGCCAGCTCACCCCTCCACAGGTCGAGTATGGAGACCCAGTACTTC.

In this sample, this clonotype turned up many times. This chain joins TRBV28 and TRBJ1-3; TRBD1 matches at 7 bases. Unmatched junction bases numbered 7, after V lost 4 bases and J lost 4 bases. The CDR3 runs 15 residues. CDR1 MDHEN and CDR2 SYDVKM come from the germline V gene. The CDR3 here is CASSSQGQNGNTIYF. The CDR3 coding sequence is TGTGCCAGCAGTTCTCAGGGACAGAACGGAAACACCATATATTTT. Supplemented by reference TRBV28 and TRBJ1-3, the full variable domain reads DVKVTQSSRYLVKRTGEKVFLECVQDMDHENMFWYRQDPGLGLRLIYFSYDVKMKEKGDIPEGYSVSREKKERFSLILESASTNQTSMYLCASSSQGQNGNTIYFGEGSWLTVV.

This clonotype was counted a few times. The chain links TRBV18 to TRBJ1-1; 10 nucleotides agree with TRBD1. The trim removed 5 bases at V and 6 bases at J, leaving 9 bases unmatched. The CDR3 length is 15 residues. Germline lookup yields CDR1 KGHSH and CDR2 LQKENI. The CDR3 bases are TGTGCCAGCTCATCCGGGGGACAGGGGACGGCTGAAGCTTTCTTT. As protein: CASSSGGQGTAEAFF.

This clonotype was observed a few times. This chain links TRBV24-1 with TRBJ2-1, with 11 bases aligning to TRBD1. Germline trimming cut 4 bases from V and 4 bases from J; bases unmatched to any gene: 5. The CDR3 length is 16 residues. Germline V CDR1 and CDR2: KGHDR, SFDVKD. The CDR3 protein is CATSEGGQGVYNEQFF. The CDR3 DNA sequence: TGTGCCACCAGTGAGGGGGGACAGGGGGTATACAATGAGCAGTTCTTC.

Ten or more counts support this clonotype. This chain uses TRBV28 with TRBJ2-5; TRBD1 aligns across 8 bases. Looked up from germline, CDR1 is MDHEN and CDR2 is SYDVKM. With 10 bases clipped from V and 5 bases from J, the junction kept 18 bases outside the gene matches. The CDR3 consists of 16 residues. CDR3 nucleotides: TGTGCCATTTCCCTCGGCCCCGGACAGGGTGGGGAGACCCAGTACTTC. It encodes CAISLGPGQGGETQYF.

This clonotype was detected ten times or more. The chain links TRBV7-8 to TRBJ2-1; TRBD2 agrees at 8 bases. The germline gives CDR1 SGHVS, CDR2 FQNEAQ. V shed 5 bases and J 7 bases; nucleotides not matched to a gene: 16. The CDR3 loop spans 17 amino acids. CDR3 in amino acids: CASSRGPPSGSWNEQFF. The CDR3, as DNA: TGTGCCAGCAGCCGAGGGCCCCCCAGCGGGAGTTGGAATGAGCAGTTCTTC.

This clonotype was seen ten or more times. J is TRBJ2-1 and V is TRBV20-1; TRBD1 might be the D (5 bases). Germline CDR1 reads DFQATT; CDR2 reads SNEGSKA (reference sequence). This CDR3 contains 14 residues. Trimming pared 4 bases from V and 6 bases from J, leaving 16 bases between. The CDR3 is CSAINVGLGNEQFF. CDR3 nucleotides: TGCAGTGCTATTAACGTGGGGCTGGGCAATGAGCAGTTCTTC.

This clonotype was detected only a few times. A read error may explain this, as a much larger clone is one base away. The chain recombines TRBV7-2 with TRBJ2-7; D may be TRBD2 (6 bases). The CDR3 contains 15 residues. The V end lost 5 bases, the J end lost 6 bases, and 20 bases lay between the germline ends. In germline, CDR1 is SGHTA, CDR2 FQGNSA. The CDR3 nucleotides read TGTGCCAGCAGCCACCCGGGACTTAGTCCTTGCGAGCAGTACTTC. This codes for CASSHPGLSPCEQYF.

At least ten counts were recorded for this clonotype. V is TRBV28 and J is TRBJ2-7; 7 positions match TRBD2. CDR1 is MDHEN and CDR2 is SYDVKM in the germline V gene. The V and J ends lost 5 bases and 2 bases, in that order; junction bases with no gene match: 9. This CDR3 has 15 amino acids. DNA of the CDR3: TGTGCCAGCAGTCCACGGGGAGCGGGAACCTACGAGCAGTACTTC. This encodes CASSPRGAGTYEQYF.

Ten or more counts support this clonotype. A much larger clonotype is one base distant, so this may be a read error. The rearrangement uses TRBV7-9 and TRBJ1-1; TRBD1 is a possible D gene (5 bases). This CDR3 comprises 15 residues. The V end was cut by 1 base, the J end by 0 bases, with 9 bases between. In germline, CDR1 is SEHNR, CDR2 FQNEAQ (reference sequence). CDR3 in amino acids: CASSLGGGVNTEAFF. The CDR3, as DNA: TGTGCCAGCAGCTTAGGGGGAGGGGTGAACACTGAAGCTTTCTTT.

This clonotype appeared many times. The chain carries TRBV11-2 and TRBJ1-5; the D gene is possibly TRBD1 (6 bases). The CDR3 has 17 residues. The germline CDR1 and CDR2 sequences are SGHAT and FQNNGV. V lost 1 base and J 3 bases, leaving 16 bases between the germline ends. CDR3 sequence: CASSLGASQGNNQPQHF. The DNA of the CDR3 is TGTGCCAGCAGCTTAGGCGCCTCACAGGGTAACAATCAGCCCCAGCATTTT.

The chain uses TRBV19 and TRBJ2-5; TRBD1 matches 7 bases. Looked up from germline, CDR1 is LNHDA and CDR2 is SQIVND (reference sequence). V shed 5 bases and J 5 bases; nucleotides not matched to a gene: 8. The CDR3 has 14 amino acids. The CDR3, as DNA: TGTGCCAGTAGTGAGACAGGGAGCTTCGAGACCCAGTACTTC. Protein sequence: CASSETGSFETQYF. The whole variable domain, filled in from reference TRBV19 and TRBJ2-5, reads DGGITQSPKYLFRKEGQNVTLSCEQNLNHDAMYWYRQDPGQGLRLIYYSQIVNDFQKGDIAEGYSVSREKKESFPLTVTSAQKNPTAFYLCASSETGSFETQYFGPGTRLLVL.

This clonotype came up a few times. V gene TRBV19 combines with J gene TRBJ1-1; the D is unclear. V shed 0 bases and J shed 1 base, with 6 bases lying between them. Germline V lookup: CDR1 LNHDA, CDR2 SQIVND (reference sequence). The CDR3 length is 14 residues. CDR3 DNA sequence: TGTGCCAGTAGTATAGAAGGGAAGAACACTGAAGCTTTCTTT. It is translated as CASSIEGKNTEAFF.

This rearrangement joins TRBV11-1 to TRBJ2-5, with D uncertain. Germline CDR1 SGHAT, CDR2 FQDESV (reference sequence). CDR3 length: 15 residues. Trimming removed 5 bases from V and 1 base from J, with 14 bases in between. CDR3 in amino acids: CASSPHVAIQETQYF. The CDR3 nucleotides read TGTGCCAGCAGCCCGCACGTAGCCATCCAAGAGACCCAGTACTTC.

This clonotype appeared many times. This sequence joins TRBV29-1 and TRBJ2-1, with 11 positions matching TRBD1. V was clipped by 3 bases and J by 8 bases; unmatched bases: 9. Germline V lookup: CDR1 SQVTM, CDR2 ANQGSEA. This CDR3 comprises 15 residues. CDR3 amino acids: CSVERTGGAGDEQFF. DNA for the CDR3: TGCAGCGTTGAGAGGACAGGGGGCGCTGGGGATGAGCAGTTCTTC.

Many counts were recorded for this clonotype. This rearrangement joins TRBV12-3 or TRBV12-4 to TRBJ2-7; D gene unclear. The germline V and J ends were trimmed by 1 base and 6 bases, with 7 bases remaining between them. The CDR3 covers 12 residues. The DNA of the CDR3 is TGTGCCAGCAGTTTAGGGGTCTCCGAGCAGTACTTC. It encodes CASSLGVSEQYF.

As concerns this clonotype: At one end, the junction sequence differs from germline, possibly due to a read error. V usage is TRBV9 and J usage is TRBJ2-3; D perhaps matches TRBD2 (5 bases). The CDR3 is 14 amino acids. Germline-derived CDR1 and CDR2 are SGDLS and YYNGEE. The CDR3 coding sequence is TGTACCAGCAGCGCGGGCCCCGGAACAGATACGCAGTATTTT. Amino acids: CTSSAGPGTDTQYF.

This clonotype has at least ten counts. The CDR3 bases are TGTGCCAGCAGCCACCCGGGACCGACCGTGGAGCAGTTCTTC. Encoded protein: CASSHPGPTVEQFF. The chain joins TRBV7-2 to TRBJ2-1; D may correspond to TRBD1 or TRBD2 (5 bases each). Germline V CDR1 and CDR2: SGHTA, FQGNSA. Trimming left V 5 bases short and J 10 bases short, with 18 bases between. The length of the CDR3 is 14 residues.

This clonotype was detected ten times or more. The chain is built from TRBV11-3 and TRBJ2-1, with D perhaps TRBD2 (6 bases). In germline, CDR1 is SGHNT, CDR2 YENEEA. CDR3 size: 16 residues. V was trimmed by 5 bases and J by 7 bases, leaving 21 bases between them. The DNA for the CDR3 is TGTGCCAGCAGCCTCACCGGGAGAGGGTACAGGAATGAGCAGTTCTTC. As protein: CASSLTGRGYRNEQFF.

This clonotype was seen many times. The V and J genes are TRBV6-5 and TRBJ2-7; 13 nucleotides align to TRBD2. The CDR3 has 16 residues. V lost 2 bases and J lost 4; bases outside the gene matches: 5. Germline CDR1 is MNHEY and CDR2 is SVGAGI. CDR3 DNA sequence: TGTGCCAGCAGTTACCTCGGGACTAGCGGGACATACGAGCAGTACTTC. This gives the protein CASSYLGTSGTYEQYF.